The TCR beta chain under discussion was sequenced for a study of T cells in Graves' hyperthyroidism and ophthalmopathy. Study outcomes and limitations: Before onset, ophthalmopathy was predicted by the model a median 6.5 months earlier.

This clonotype was detected ten times or more. What it binds is unknown. The length of the CDR3 is 12 residues. Germline CDR1 KGHSH, CDR2 LQKENI. V was trimmed by 3 bases and J by 4 bases, leaving 3 bases between them. Amplified TCR beta CDR3 regions derived from RNA transcripts. Using the HTBI primer set, a first-round RT-PCR was run on the TCR CDR3. TCRdb re-analysed the multiplex PCR reads in MiXCR, keeping a single row per CDR3 protein. The sample contains a few hundred thousand distinct CDR3 sequences, approximately 44% of which appear only once. This chain uses TRBV18 with TRBJ2-2, with D hard to call. This receptor was identified in a woman between 18 and 29 years old with Graves' hyperthyroidism. What was sequenced was peripheral blood or thyroid tissue (not recorded which). CDR3 in DNA: TGTGCCAGCTCACCGATCACCGGGGAGCTGTTTTTT. Translating gives CASSPITGELFF.